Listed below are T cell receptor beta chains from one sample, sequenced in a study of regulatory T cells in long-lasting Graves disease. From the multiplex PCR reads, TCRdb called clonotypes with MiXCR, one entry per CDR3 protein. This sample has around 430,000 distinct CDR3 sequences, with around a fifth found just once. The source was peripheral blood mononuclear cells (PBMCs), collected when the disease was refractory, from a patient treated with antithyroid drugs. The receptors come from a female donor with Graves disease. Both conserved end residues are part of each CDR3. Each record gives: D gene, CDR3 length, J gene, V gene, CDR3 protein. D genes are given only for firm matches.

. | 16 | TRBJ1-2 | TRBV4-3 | CASSQGQTGKNYGYTF
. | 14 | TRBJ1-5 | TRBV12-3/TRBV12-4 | CASSFRGSNQPQHF
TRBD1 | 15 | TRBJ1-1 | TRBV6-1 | CASSHRGQRPDEAFF
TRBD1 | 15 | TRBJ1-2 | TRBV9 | CASSPHNDRGDGYTF
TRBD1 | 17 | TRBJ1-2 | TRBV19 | CASSSTTGVYYNYGYTF
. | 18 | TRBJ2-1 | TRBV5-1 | CASSLGYSDLSSYNEQFF
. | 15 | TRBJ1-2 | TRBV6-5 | CASSYGGGRGYGYTF
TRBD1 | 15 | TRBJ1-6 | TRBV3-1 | CASSQPGDRDSPLHF
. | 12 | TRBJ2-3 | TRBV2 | CASSKGVDTQYF
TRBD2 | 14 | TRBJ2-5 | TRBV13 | CASTRAGGRQAQYF
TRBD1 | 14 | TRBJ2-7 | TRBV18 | CASSPSGQAYEQYF
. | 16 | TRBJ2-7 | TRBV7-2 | CASSLVGLRSSYEQYF
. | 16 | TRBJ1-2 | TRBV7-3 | CASSSGGRTSDYGYTF
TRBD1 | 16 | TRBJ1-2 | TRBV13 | CASSINVDRDRYGYTF
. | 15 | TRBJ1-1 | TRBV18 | CASSPRGAGDTEAFF
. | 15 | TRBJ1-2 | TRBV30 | CACSRGIQANYGYTF
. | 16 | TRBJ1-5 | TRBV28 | CASSSDGHFSNQPQHF
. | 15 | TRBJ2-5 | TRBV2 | CASSERWPEEETQYF
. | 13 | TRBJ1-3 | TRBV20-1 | CSASIRRGNTIYF
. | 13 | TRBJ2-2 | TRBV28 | CASSLNSAGELFF
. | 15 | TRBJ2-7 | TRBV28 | CASGAGWGTDYEQYF
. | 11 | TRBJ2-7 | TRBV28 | CASIASQGVHF